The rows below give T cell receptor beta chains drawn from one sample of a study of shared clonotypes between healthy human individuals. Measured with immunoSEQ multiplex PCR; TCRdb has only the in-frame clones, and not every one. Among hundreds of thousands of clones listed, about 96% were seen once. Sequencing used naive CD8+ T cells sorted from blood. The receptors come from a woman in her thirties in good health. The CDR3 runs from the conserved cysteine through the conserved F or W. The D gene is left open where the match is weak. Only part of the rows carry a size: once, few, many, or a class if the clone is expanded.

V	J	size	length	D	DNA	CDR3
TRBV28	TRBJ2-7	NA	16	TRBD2	TGTGCCAGCAGTTTAAGGGGAGCGGGACCGCCCTACGAGCAGTACTTC	CASSLRGAGPPYEQYF
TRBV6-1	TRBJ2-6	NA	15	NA	TGTGCCAGCAGTGAAGTCCCCTCTGGGGCCAACGTCCTGACTTTC	CASSEVPSGANVLTF
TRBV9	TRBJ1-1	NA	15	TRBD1	TGTGCCAGCAGAGAAGGGACAGGTATGAACACTGAAGCTTTCTTT	CASREGTGMNTEAFF
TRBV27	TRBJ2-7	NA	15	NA	TGTGCCAGCAGTTTATTCGTCGGGAGAGCTTACGAGCAGTACTTC	CASSLFVGRAYEQYF
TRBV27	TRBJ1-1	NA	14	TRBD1	TGTGCCAGCAGTCTACAGGGGGAGGTAACTGAAGCTTTCTTT	CASSLQGEVTEAFF
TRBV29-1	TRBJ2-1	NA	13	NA	TGCAGCGTTGACCCCAGGGCGGACAATGAGCAGTTCTTC	CSVDPRADNEQFF
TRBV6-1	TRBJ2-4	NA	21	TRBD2	TGTGCCAGCAGTGAACTCAGGGGGGGACTAGCGGGAGTTCGTGCCAAAAACATTCAGTACTTC	CASSELRGGLAGVRAKNIQYF
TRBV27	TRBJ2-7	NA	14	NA	TGTGCCAGCAGTTTCAGAGGGAGGATCTACGAGCAGTACTTC	CASSFRGRIYEQYF
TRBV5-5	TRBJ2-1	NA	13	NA	TGTGCCAGCAACGGCCCTGGGGGGCAGGTTGTGTTCTTC	CASNGPGGQVVFF
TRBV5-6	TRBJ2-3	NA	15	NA	TGTGCCAGCAGCTTGAACCAGGGGCTCACAGATACGCAGTATTTT	CASSLNQGLTDTQYF
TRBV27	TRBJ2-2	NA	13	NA	TGTGCCAGCAGTCTCGGACAGACCGGGGAGCTGTTTTTT	CASSLGQTGELFF
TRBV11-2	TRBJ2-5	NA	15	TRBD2	TGTGCCAGCAGCGCGGGGACTAGCGACCAAGAGACCCAGTACTTC	CASSAGTSDQETQYF
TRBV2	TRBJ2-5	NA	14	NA	TGTGCCAGCCCGGGACAAAAAGAGGGGGAGACCCAGTACTTC	CASPGQKEGETQYF
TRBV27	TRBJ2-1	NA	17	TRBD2	TGTGCCAGCAGTTTGGGAGGGAGGGAAGGTTTGTACTATGAGCAGTTCTTC	CASSLGGREGLYYEQFF
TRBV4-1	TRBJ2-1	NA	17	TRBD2	TGCGCCAGCAGCCAAGTAGGGACTAGGGGACCGGTTGGTGAGCAGTTCTTC	CASSQVGTRGPVGEQFF
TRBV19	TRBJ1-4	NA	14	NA	TGTGCTTCGCGTCCCGGAGCAACTAATGAAAAACTGTTTTTT	CASRPGATNEKLFF
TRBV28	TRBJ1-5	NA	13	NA	TGTGCCAGCAGTTTACTTTTCCATCAGCCCCAGCATTTT	CASSLLFHQPQHF
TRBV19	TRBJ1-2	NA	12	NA	TGTGCCAGCACCGGGGACGGCTATGGCTACACCTTC	CASTGDGYGYTF
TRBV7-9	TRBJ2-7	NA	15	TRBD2	TGTGCCAGCAGTTTCATAGCGGGAGGCCCCTACGAGCAGTACTTC	CASSFIAGGPYEQYF
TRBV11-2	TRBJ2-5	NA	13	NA	TGTGCCAGCAGCCTCGACGTCCAAGAGACCCAGTACTTC	CASSLDVQETQYF
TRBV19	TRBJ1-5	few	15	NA	TGTGCCAGTAGTATCGGGACGTTATCCAATCAGCCCCAGCATTTT	CASSIGTLSNQPQHF
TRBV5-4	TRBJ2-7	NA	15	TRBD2	TGTGCCAGCAGCCTGGGTCTAGCGGGAATCTACGAGCAGTACTTC	CASSLGLAGIYEQYF
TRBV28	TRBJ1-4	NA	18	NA	TGTGCCAGCAGTTTAGGGGGACACCGGGTCTCCATCTATGAAAAACTGTTTTTT	CASSLGGHRVSIYEKLFF
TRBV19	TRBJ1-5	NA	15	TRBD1	TGTGCCAGTAGTGACGGACAGGGGGCGGGTCAGCCCCAGCATTTT	CASSDGQGAGQPQHF
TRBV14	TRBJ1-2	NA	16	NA	TGTGCCAGCAGCCAAGATTTGGACGAATCTCACTATGGCTACACCTTC	CASSQDLDESHYGYTF